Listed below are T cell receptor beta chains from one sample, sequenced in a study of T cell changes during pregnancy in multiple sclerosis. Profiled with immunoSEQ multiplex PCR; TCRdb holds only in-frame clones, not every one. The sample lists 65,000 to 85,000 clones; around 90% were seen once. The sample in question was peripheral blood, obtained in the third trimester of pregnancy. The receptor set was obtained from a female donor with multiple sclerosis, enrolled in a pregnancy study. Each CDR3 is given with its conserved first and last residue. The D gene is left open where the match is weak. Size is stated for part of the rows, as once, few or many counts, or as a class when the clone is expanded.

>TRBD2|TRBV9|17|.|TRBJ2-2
CASSVASGGANTGELFF
TGTGCCAGCAGCGTAGCTAGCGGGGGGGCGAACACCGGGGAGCTGTTTTTT
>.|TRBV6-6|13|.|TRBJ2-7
CASSQSTAYEQYF
TGTGCCAGCAGTCAATCTACCGCTTACGAGCAGTACTTC
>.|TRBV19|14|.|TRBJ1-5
CASRRGAGNQPQHF
TGTGCCAGTCGCCGGGGGGCGGGCAATCAGCCCCAGCATTTT
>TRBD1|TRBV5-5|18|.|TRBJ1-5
CASSLGLAGGRFGQPQHF
TGTGCCAGCAGCTTGGGTTTGGCAGGGGGTAGATTTGGACAGCCCCAGCATTTT
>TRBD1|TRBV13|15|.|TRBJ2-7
CASSLTGEGSYEQYF
TGTGCCAGCAGTTTAACAGGGGAAGGCTCCTACGAGCAGTACTTC
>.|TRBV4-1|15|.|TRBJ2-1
CASSRGVTGDNEQFF
TGCGCCAGCAGCCGAGGGGTGACGGGGGACAATGAGCAGTTCTTC
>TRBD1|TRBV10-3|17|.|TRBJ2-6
CAIRGGTGGSGANVLTF
TGTGCCATCAGAGGGGGGACAGGGGGCTCTGGGGCCAACGTCCTGACTTTC
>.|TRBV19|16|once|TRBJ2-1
CASKRDGGLFYNEQFF
TGTGCCAGTAAGCGGGACGGGGGGCTGTTTTACAATGAGCAGTTCTTC
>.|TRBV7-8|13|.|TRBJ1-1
CASSLRGQTEAFF
TGTGCCAGCAGCTTGCGGGGCCAGACTGAAGCTTTCTTT
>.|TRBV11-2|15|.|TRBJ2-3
CASSFGAAITDTQYF
TGTGCCAGCAGCTTTGGGGCGGCGATCACAGATACGCAGTATTTT
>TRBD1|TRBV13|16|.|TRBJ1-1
CASSFRQGAGDTEAFF
TGTGCCAGCAGCTTCCGTCAGGGGGCAGGGGACACTGAAGCTTTCTTT